This T cell receptor beta chain was sequenced during a study of breast tumors, draining lymph nodes, adjacent tissues. Findings and caveats of the study: Tumor T cell lymph node origin was a supported hypothesis, not proven. Luminal-like breast cancer showed significantly higher tumor–nontumor repertoire similarity than basal-like.

TCRdb analysed the multiplex PCR reads with MiXCR anew, one entry per CDR3 protein. The data contain more than 10,000 distinct CDR3 sequences, about three fifths of them singletons. The CDR3 sequence is 13 residues long. Trimming at V came to 5 bases and at J to 9 bases, leaving 4 bases not matched to a gene. CDR1 and CDR2 from the germline V gene are SGDLS and YYNGEE. This clonotype was detected only once. The antigen remains undetermined. Sequencing input: tumor-adjacent breast tissue. J is TRBJ2-1 and V is TRBV9, with 11 bases lining up with TRBD2. This clonotype was obtained from a female donor with breast cancer. Some clones in this sample may be carry-over from other donors' samples. The CDR3 DNA follows: TGTGCCAGCAGTAGCGGGGGGGCCATTGAGCAGTTCTTC. Amino acids: CASSSGGAIEQFF.